This T cell receptor (beta chain) was recovered during a study of cytomegalovirus exposure and HLA in healthy donors. PCR involved 60 Vbeta and 13 Jbeta primers. Some clones are missing from TCRdb's copy, which holds only in-frame ones; the method was immunoSEQ multiplex PCR. The sample table sets out approximately 150,000 clones. The sample comprised PBMCs. The TCR originated in a male donor in good health and CMV-seronegative.

The CDR3 is CASGPSSGRGLELYGYTF. CDR3 DNA sequence: TGTGCCAGCGGGCCATCATCCGGCAGGGGGTTGGAGTTGTATGGCTACACCTTC. This rearrangement joins TRBV27 to TRBJ1-2; 7 nucleotides match TRBD1. Germline-derived CDR1 and CDR2 are MNHEY and SMNVEV (reference sequence). CDR3 size: 18 residues. Trimming removed 8 bases from V and 5 bases from J; junction bases left unmatched: 23.